The 8 T cell receptor beta chains listed next were all sequenced from one sample in a study of shared clonotypes between healthy human individuals (dated by TCRdb to the early 2020s). CD8 naive samples consisted of CD45RO-negative cells that were positively selected for CCR7, yielding a CD45RA+CCR7+ population without TemRA cells. The library was made by the immunoSEQ multiplex PCR assay. Sourced from immuneACCESS, this table was stored by TCRdb with only in-frame sequences that have V and J called. A share of the clones is absent; for the studies checked, an unresolved V gene accounts for under half, and the remainder has no known explanation. The sample has about 820,000 clones on record, around 92% of them singletons. More than 20% of the sample rests with the top ten. The specimen was naive CD8+ T cells sorted from blood. This sample's cell subset or site label indicates: CD45RA+CCR7+. Receptor source: a man aged 25 to 45 in good health.

V gene TRBV10-3 combines with J gene TRBJ2-7; D unclear. This CDR3 has 11 amino acids. Germline V gene sequence: CDR1 ENHRY, CDR2 SYGVKD. Trimming stripped 0 bases from V and 7 bases from J, with 4 bases between. CDR3 protein: CAISESREQYF. The CDR3 DNA reads as TGTGCCATCAGTGAGTCGAGGGAGCAGTACTTC.

The chain couples TRBV21-1 to TRBJ2-6; TRBD1 is the table's D call, not checked against the DNA. TRBV21-1 is a pseudogene segment. The CDR3 extends over 17 amino acids. This CDR3 is CASSRDSGLSGANVLTF. The CDR3 bases are TGTGCCAGCAGCCGGGACAGTGGGCTCTCTGGGGCCAACGTCCTGACTTTC.

J is TRBJ2-7 and V is TRBV7-9; the match to TRBD1 covers 7 bases. Trimming removed 5 bases from V and 5 bases from J; junction bases left unmatched: 6. Germline CDR1 is SEHNR and CDR2 is FQNEAQ (reference sequence). CDR3 length: 13 residues. The CDR3, as DNA: TGTGCCAGCAGCCCCCTAGGGGGCAACGAGCAGTACTTC. It is translated as CASSPLGGNEQYF.

The chain links TRBV11-1 to TRBJ2-1; 7 bases map to TRBD2. CDR1 and CDR2 from the germline V gene are SGHAT and FQDESV (reference sequence). The trim removed 3 bases at V and 4 bases at J, leaving 6 bases unmatched. The CDR3 has 15 amino acids. CDR3 sequence (DNA): TGTGCCAGCAGCTTCGCGGGAGCCCCATACAATGAGCAGTTCTTC. Translating it yields CASSFAGAPYNEQFF. The whole variable domain, filled in from reference TRBV11-1 and TRBJ2-1, reads EAEVAQSPRYKITEKSQAVAFWCDPISGHATLYWYRQILGQGPELLVQFQDESVVDDSQLPKDRFSAERLKGVDSTLKIQPAELGDSAMYLCASSFAGAPYNEQFFGPGTRLTVL.

The CDR3 region is CASSPLPTGELFF. For the CDR3, the DNA is TGTGCCAGCAGTCCCCTTCCCACCGGGGAGCTGTTTTTT. The chain recombines TRBV27 with TRBJ2-2; D unresolved. The CDR3 has 13 residues. V shed 5 bases and J shed 4 bases, with 8 bases lying between them. Germline V lookup: CDR1 MNHEY, CDR2 SMNVEV (reference sequence).

The J gene is TRBJ2-1, the V gene TRBV6-1, with TRBD1 as a possible D gene (6 bases). Germline V CDR1 and CDR2: MNHNS, SASEGT. The CDR3 extends over 14 amino acids. V was cut by 8 bases and J by 0 bases, with 11 bases left in between. The CDR3 spells CASPQGTSYNEQFF. The CDR3 DNA is TGTGCCAGCCCCCAGGGGACCTCCTACAATGAGCAGTTCTTC.

The chain combines TRBV4-3 with TRBJ2-7; tentative D call: TRBD1 (6 bases). The CDR3 totals 14 residues. Germline CDR1 reads LGHNA; CDR2 reads YSLEER. The V and J ends lost 0 bases and 2 bases respectively, with 8 bases between them. The CDR3 region is CASSQEYRAYEQYF. Here the CDR3 DNA reads TGCGCCAGCAGCCAAGAATACAGGGCCTACGAGCAGTACTTC.

The rearrangement uses TRBV27 and TRBJ2-7; 12 positions match TRBD2. The CDR3 length is 15 residues. With 6 bases clipped from V and 7 bases from J, the junction kept 10 bases outside the gene matches. Germline values: CDR1 MNHEY, CDR2 SMNVEV (reference sequence). The CDR3 loop is CASSPRLAGAGEQYF. The CDR3 bases are TGTGCCAGCAGCCCAAGACTAGCGGGGGCGGGTGAGCAGTACTTC.